The T cell receptor beta chain under discussion was sequenced for a study of shared clonotypes between healthy human individuals. Produced via immunoSEQ multiplex PCR; TCRdb's table is partial and in-frame only. This table holds about half a million clones, approximately 84% found once. Trimming took off 5 bases at V and 5 bases at J, with 15 bases between the two ends. In germline, CDR1 is MNHNS, CDR2 SASEGT. CDR3 length: 14 amino acids. Sample: PBMCs. This TCR derives from a woman aged 40 to 49 in good health. Some clones in this sample may be carry-over from other donors' samples. V usage is TRBV6-1 and J usage is TRBJ2-5, with D perhaps TRBD1 or TRBD2 (5 bases each). The CDR3 nucleotides are TGTGCCAGCAGTAAAGGGGAGCCGCAGGAGACCCAGTACTTC. Its translation is CASSKGEPQETQYF.